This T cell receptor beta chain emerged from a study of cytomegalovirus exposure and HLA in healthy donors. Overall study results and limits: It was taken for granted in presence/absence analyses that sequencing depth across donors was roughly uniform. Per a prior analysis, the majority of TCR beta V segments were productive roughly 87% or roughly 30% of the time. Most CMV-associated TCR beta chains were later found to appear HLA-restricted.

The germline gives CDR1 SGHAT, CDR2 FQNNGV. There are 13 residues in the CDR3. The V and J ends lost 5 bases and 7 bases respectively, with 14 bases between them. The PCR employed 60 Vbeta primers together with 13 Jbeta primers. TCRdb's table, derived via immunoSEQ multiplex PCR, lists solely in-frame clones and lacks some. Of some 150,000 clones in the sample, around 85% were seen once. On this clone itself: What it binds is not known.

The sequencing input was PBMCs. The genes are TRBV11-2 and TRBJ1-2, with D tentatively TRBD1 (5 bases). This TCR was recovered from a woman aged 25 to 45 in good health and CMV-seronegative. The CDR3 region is CASSPGGVGGYTF. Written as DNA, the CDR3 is TGTGCCAGCAGCCCAGGAGGGGTCGGTGGCTACACCTTC.